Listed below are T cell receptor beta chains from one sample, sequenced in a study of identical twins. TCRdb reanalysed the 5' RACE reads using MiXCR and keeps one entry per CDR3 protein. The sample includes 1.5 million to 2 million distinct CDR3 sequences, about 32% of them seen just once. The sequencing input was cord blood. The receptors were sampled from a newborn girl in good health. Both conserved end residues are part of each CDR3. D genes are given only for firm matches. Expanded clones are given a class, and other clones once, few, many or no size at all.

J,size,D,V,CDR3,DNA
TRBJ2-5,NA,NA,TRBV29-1,CSGSVAETQYF,TGCAGCGGAAGTGTGGCGGAGACCCAGTACTTC
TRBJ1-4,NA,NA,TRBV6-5,CASSYSEASASEKLFF,TGTGCCAGCAGTTACTCAGAGGCTTCAGCTAGTGAAAAACTGTTTTTT
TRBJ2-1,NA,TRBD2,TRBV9,CASSPYRGLVSSYNEQFF,TGTGCCAGCAGCCCCTATAGGGGACTAGTCTCATCCTACAATGAGCAGTTCTTC
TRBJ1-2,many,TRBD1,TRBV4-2,CASSQVGTDYGYTF,TGTGCCAGCAGCCAGGTCGGGACAGACTATGGCTACACCTTC
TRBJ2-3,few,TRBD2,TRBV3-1,CASSQVYSPSGSLTDTQYF,TGTGCCAGCAGCCAAGTTTATTCGCCTAGCGGGAGTTTGACAGATACGCAGTATTTT
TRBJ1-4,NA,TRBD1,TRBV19,CASSDTGQSNEKLFF,TGTGCCAGTAGTGATACGGGACAGAGTAATGAAAAACTGTTTTTT
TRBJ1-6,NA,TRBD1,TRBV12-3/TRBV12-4,CASSSRQGAWSPLHF,TGTGCCAGCAGTTCCCGACAGGGGGCCTGGTCACCCCTCCACTTT
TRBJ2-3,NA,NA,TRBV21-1,CASSKGPARRCTDTQYF,TGTGCCAGCAGCAAAGGGCCGGCGAGACGGTGCACAGATACGCAGTATTTT
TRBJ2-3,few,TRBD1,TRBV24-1,CATSGTGQSDTQYF,TGTGCCACCAGTGGTACGGGACAGTCTGATACGCAGTATTTT
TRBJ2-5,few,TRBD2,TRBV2,CANTRGGSGDQETQYF,TGTGCCAATACGAGGGGAGGTAGCGGGGACCAAGAGACCCAGTACTTC
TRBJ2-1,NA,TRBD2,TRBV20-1,CSAIGSSGYNEQFF,TGCAGTGCTATTGGGTCTAGCGGTTACAATGAGCAGTTCTTC
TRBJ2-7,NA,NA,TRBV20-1,CSALGDSAYEQYF,TGCAGCGCACTCGGGGACTCCGCCTACGAGCAGTACTTC
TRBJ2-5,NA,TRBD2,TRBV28,CASTSGDQETQYF,TGTGCCAGCACTAGCGGGGACCAAGAGACCCAGTACTTC
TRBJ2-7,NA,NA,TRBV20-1,CSAYSDSLEQYF,TGCAGTGCTTACAGTGATTCCCTCGAGCAGTACTTC
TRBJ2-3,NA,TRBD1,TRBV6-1,CASSEAARGSDTQYF,TGTGCCAGCAGTGAAGCCGCCAGGGGGTCAGATACGCAGTATTTT
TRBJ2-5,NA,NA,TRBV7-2,CASSPGAIVYQETQYF,TGTGCCAGCAGTCCTGGGGCTATTGTGTACCAAGAGACCCAGTACTTC
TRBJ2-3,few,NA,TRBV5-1,CASKRLSAPTDTQYF,TGCGCCAGCAAAAGATTGTCAGCCCCTACAGATACGCAGTATTTT
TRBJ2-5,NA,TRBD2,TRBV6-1,CASSVHLAGQETQYF,TGTGCCAGCAGTGTTCATCTAGCGGGGCAAGAGACCCAGTACTTC
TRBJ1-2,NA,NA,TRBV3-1,CASSQLAASGGYTF,TGTGCCAGCAGCCAACTGGCAGCTTCGGGTGGCTACACCTTC
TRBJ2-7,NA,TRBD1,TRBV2,CASIQGVPYEQYF,TGTGCCAGCATTCAGGGGGTCCCCTACGAGCAGTACTTC